The 20 T cell receptor beta chains below were found in one sample sequenced in a study of T cell repertoires in cytomegalovirus infection. MiXCR, run by TCRdb on the reads, gives a single entry per CDR3 protein. The profile shows roughly 90,000 distinct CDR3 sequences, 20% to 30% of them singletons. These receptors' antigens are unknown. The source material was CD8+ T cells from cultured PBMCs, sampled from culture after CMV antigen stimulation. Receptors were obtained from a human donor in good health (CMV status not recorded). Some clones in this sample may be carry-over from other donors' samples.

This clonotype occurred many times. This chain connects TRBV7-6 to TRBJ2-2; D gene uncertain. V was trimmed by 5 bases and J by 3 bases, leaving 10 bases between them. The CDR3 has 14 residues. The germline V gene has CDR1 SGHVS and CDR2 FNYEAQ. CDR3 bases: TGTGCCAGCAGCCCGGAAATGGACACCGGGGAGCTGTTTTTT. It encodes CASSPEMDTGELFF.

The rearrangement joins TRBV4-1 to TRBJ2-7; 15 positions match TRBD2. Germline values: CDR1 MGHRA, CDR2 YSYEKL. The CDR3 consists of 15 residues. The V and J ends lost 1 base and 6 bases, in that order; junction bases with no gene match: 1. CDR3 amino acids: CASSQGGLAGGEQYF. CDR3 DNA sequence: TGCGCCAGCAGCCAAGGGGGACTAGCGGGAGGCGAGCAGTACTTC.

This clonotype was counted many times. The chain uses TRBV7-2 and TRBJ2-7; 8 nucleotides agree with TRBD2. Trimming at V came to 3 bases and at J to 0 bases, leaving 4 bases not matched to a gene. Germline V lookup: CDR1 SGHTA, CDR2 FQGNSA. CDR3 length equals 15 residues. The CDR3 region is CASSFAAGASYEQYF. CDR3 sequence (DNA): TGTGCCAGCAGCTTTGCAGCGGGAGCCTCCTACGAGCAGTACTTC.

The chain employs TRBV6-6 and TRBJ2-1; D is ambiguous. This CDR3 has 13 amino acids. With 2 bases removed from V and 9 bases from J, the gap between germline ends came to 11 bases. Germline-derived CDR1 and CDR2 are MNHNY and SVGAGI (reference sequence). The CDR3 DNA sequence: TGTGCCAGCAGTTACCAGGACGGAACTGAGCAGTTCTTC. Its protein is CASSYQDGTEQFF.

This clonotype was seen more than once but under ten times. The chain recombines TRBV19 with TRBJ2-3; a weak D match, TRBD1 (5 bases). The CDR3 totals 10 residues. The V end lost 8 bases, the J end lost 14 bases, and 14 bases lay between the germline ends. Germline V CDR1 and CDR2: LNHDA, SQIVND (reference sequence). CDR3: CASYAGHPYF. In DNA form, the CDR3 reads TGTGCCAGTTACGCAGGGCACCCGTATTTT.

This clonotype was seen a handful of times. The J gene is TRBJ2-1, the V gene TRBV28, with D possibly being TRBD2 (5 bases). CDR1 is MDHEN and CDR2 is SYDVKM in the germline V gene. V shed 8 bases and J shed 5 bases, with 19 bases lying between them. This CDR3 comprises 15 residues. CDR3 DNA sequence: TGTGCCAGCGGCTTTGGTTTGAGCGGAGACAATGAGCAGTTCTTC. It encodes CASGFGLSGDNEQFF.

The CDR3 protein is CASSQEGLAGGQFF. DNA for the CDR3: TGCGCCAGCAGCCAAGAAGGGCTAGCGGGGGGACAGTTCTTC. J is TRBJ2-1 and V is TRBV4-1; TRBD2 agrees at 11 bases. CDR1 and CDR2 (germline): MGHRA, YSYEKL. Trimming cost V 0 bases and J 13 bases; bases outside gene matches: 5. CDR3 length equals 14 residues.

This clonotype was counted between two and nine times. The chain couples TRBV5-1 to TRBJ2-5, with D uncertain. The length of the CDR3 is 13 residues. CDR1 is SGHRS and CDR2 is YFSETQ in the germline V gene. The germline V and J ends were trimmed by 5 bases and 4 bases, with 12 bases remaining between them. The CDR3: CASSLWVGETQYF. In DNA, the CDR3 is TGCGCCAGCAGTTTGTGGGTGGGAGAGACCCAGTACTTC. The entire variable domain, with the rest obtained from reference TRBV5-1 and TRBJ2-5, is as follows: KAGVTQTPRYLIKTRGQQVTLSCSPISGHRSVSWYQQTPGQGLQFLFEYFSETQRNKGNFPGRFSGRQFSNSRSEMNVSTLELGDSALYLCASSLWVGETQYFGPGTRLLVL.

This clonotype was seen ten or more times. This chain uses TRBV7-9 with TRBJ2-7; TRBD1 matches at 7 bases. The ends lost 3 bases at V and 5 bases at J; junction bases unmatched: 10. From germline, CDR1 is SEHNR and CDR2 FQNEAQ (reference sequence). This CDR3 contains 15 residues. The CDR3 loop reads CASSFPGTDVHEQYF. The CDR3 DNA reads TGTGCCAGCAGCTTCCCCGGGACAGACGTCCACGAGCAGTACTTC.

This clonotype was counted a few times. CDR3 nucleotides: TGTGCCAGCAGTGACCTGACTAGCGGGAGGGCCATAGATACGCAGTATTTT. Protein product: CASSDLTSGRAIDTQYF. The chain employs TRBV27 and TRBJ2-3; 14 bases match TRBD2. The germline V gene encodes CDR1 MNHEY and CDR2 SMNVEV (reference sequence). Unmatched junction bases numbered 9, after V lost 5 bases and J lost 5 bases. The CDR3 has 17 residues.

V and J are TRBV11-3 and TRBJ2-2; unclear D gene. Trimming left V 1 base short and J 0 bases short, with 6 bases between. CDR3 length: 15 amino acids. Germline CDR1 and CDR2: SGHNT and YENEEA. The CDR3 sequence is CASSLVQANTGELFF. In DNA form, the CDR3 reads TGTGCCAGCAGCTTAGTCCAGGCGAACACCGGGGAGCTGTTTTTT.

The rearrangement joins TRBV28 to TRBJ2-5, with D perhaps TRBD2 (6 bases). In germline, CDR1 is MDHEN, CDR2 SYDVKM. This CDR3 has 13 residues. Trimming left V 3 bases short and J 5 bases short, with 10 bases between. The CDR3 region is CASSLEGRETQYF. The CDR3 region has the DNA TGTGCCAGCAGTTTGGAGGGCCGGGAGACCCAGTACTTC.

The table lists this clonotype with a few counts. The V and J genes are TRBV27 and TRBJ1-1, with a weak D call TRBD1 (5 bases). The CDR3 is 15 residues long. The germline V and J ends were trimmed by 3 bases and 2 bases, with 13 bases remaining between them. Germline V gene data show CDR1 as MNHEY and CDR2 as SMNVEV (reference sequence). CDR3 coding DNA: TGTGCCAGCAGTTTTGGCGAAGGGGCAAACACTGAAGCTTTCTTT. This codes for CASSFGEGANTEAFF.

This clonotype was detected ten times or more. The chain's CDR3 is CASSLQGRVGELFF. Here the CDR3 DNA reads TGTGCCAGCAGTTTACAGGGTCGGGTCGGGGAGCTGTTTTTT. This rearrangement joins TRBV27 to TRBJ2-2; D is perhaps TRBD1 (5 bases). The V end lost 2 bases, the J end lost 7 bases, and 11 bases lay between the germline ends. Germline V gene lookup returns CDR1 MNHEY and CDR2 SMNVEV (reference sequence). The CDR3 extends over 14 amino acids.

On this clonotype: A much larger clone lies a single base off, so this may be a read error. The rearrangement uses TRBV7-3 and TRBJ1-3, with 12 bases lining up with TRBD1. Germline V gene sequence: CDR1 SGHTA, CDR2 FQGTGA. With V trimmed by 5 bases and J by 4 bases, 3 bases remained unmatched. This CDR3 spans 15 amino acids. CDR3 sequence reads: CASSQGTGGGNTIYF. The CDR3 DNA follows: TGTGCCAGCAGCCAGGGGACAGGGGGCGGAAACACCATATATTTT.

V and J are TRBV4-3 and TRBJ2-1; 12 bases are a match to TRBD2. The CDR3 length is 17 residues. CDR1 LGHNA and CDR2 YSLEER come from the germline V gene. The V and J ends lost 4 bases and 3 bases, in that order; junction bases with no gene match: 7. The DNA for the CDR3 is TGCGCCAGCAGCCCCCAGGGACTAGCGGGCAACTACAATGAGCAGTTCTTC. Translated: CASSPQGLAGNYNEQFF.

This CDR3 reads CASSLDGGLGTDTQYF. CDR3 coding DNA: TGTGCCAGCAGCTTAGACGGGGGGCTTGGAACAGATACGCAGTATTTT. The chain joins TRBV7-3 to TRBJ2-3, with D maybe TRBD2 (7 bases). The CDR3 runs 16 residues. V lost 2 bases to trimming and J lost 3 bases, with 15 bases between them. Germline V gene lookup returns CDR1 SGHTA and CDR2 FQGTGA.

The chain combines TRBV7-4 with TRBJ2-1, with 7 bases aligning to TRBD1. The germline V gene has CDR1 SGHVT and CDR2 SQSDAQ. J gave up 2 bases and V 4 bases, and 5 bases lay outside the gene matches. This CDR3 is 15 amino acids long. The chain's CDR3 is CASSSTGSPYNEQFF. CDR3 coding DNA: TGTGCCAGCAGCTCGACAGGGTCCCCCTACAATGAGCAGTTCTTC.

This clonotype was counted only a few times. V is TRBV6-5 and J is TRBJ2-1, with D unresolved. V was shortened by 6 bases and J by 4 bases, with 13 bases between the two germline ends. Germline CDR1 reads MNHEY; CDR2 reads SVGAGI. The CDR3 loop spans 14 amino acids. The CDR3 here is CASSRKWGYNEQFF. CDR3 sequence (DNA): TGTGCCAGCAGCCGCAAATGGGGATACAATGAGCAGTTCTTC.

This clonotype was recorded a few times. The chain couples TRBV4-3 to TRBJ1-4; the match to TRBD1 covers 7 bases. Germline CDR1 LGHNA, CDR2 YSLEER. The CDR3 consists of 14 residues. Trimming took 2 bases from V and 11 from J; bases not matched to a gene: 8. CDR3 in DNA: TGCGCCAGCAGCCAAAGTCTGGAGACAGGGAAACTGTTTTTT. It codes for CASSQSLETGKLFF.